This T cell receptor beta chain is from a study of blood T cell repertoires in COVID-19. For the study at large: PBMCs, B-cell-depleted T cells, or T cells were the source of the cDNA or gDNA that made up the material.

This CDR3 is built from 14 residues. Germline CDR1 LNHDA, CDR2 SQIVND (reference sequence). V dropped 3 bases and J dropped 1; count of bases not matched to a gene: 2. Repertoires were generated with immunoSEQ multiplex PCR, while TCRdb's copy carries only in-frame clones and drops some. The table includes about 320,000 clones, about 83% detected once. Sequenced: peripheral blood. The chain is built from TRBV19 and TRBJ2-5, with 7 bases aligning to TRBD1. The receptor comes from a woman between 45 and 65 years old with acute or convalescent COVID-19. This chain's CDR3 is CASSMWDSQETQYF. For the CDR3, the DNA is TGTGCCAGTAGTATGTGGGACAGCCAAGAGACCCAGTACTTC.